Listed below are T cell receptor beta chains from one sample, sequenced in a study of T cells in Graves' hyperthyroidism and ophthalmopathy. A single record per CDR3 protein comes from TCRdb applying MiXCR to the multiplex PCR reads. The data contain roughly 710,000 distinct CDR3 sequences, roughly a third of them seen just once; the ten biggest clones take up approximately 31%. Sequencing was done on a sample of blood. The receptors shown here come from a woman in her 40s with Graves' hyperthyroidism. Each CDR3 is given with its conserved first and last residue. A D gene is named only where the DNA matches it firmly. A row's size may be missing; if present it is once, few, many or a size class.

cdr3_aa cdr3_nt d_call clone_size j_call v_call
CASSLNDGQETQYF TGTGCCAGCAGTTTGAATGACGGCCAAGAGACCCAGTACTTC - - TRBJ2-5 TRBV12-3/TRBV12-4
CASRGGPEKLFF TGTGCCAGCAGGGGTGGACCTGAAAAACTGTTTTTT - few TRBJ1-4 TRBV25-1
CASSLEAIYTEAFF TGTGCCAGCAGTTTAGAAGCCATATACACTGAAGCTTTCTTT - few TRBJ1-1 TRBV12-3/TRBV12-4
CAISEKVDRALKLFF TGTGCCATCAGTGAGAAAGTGGACAGGGCACTGAAGCTGTTTTTT TRBD1 - TRBJ2-2 TRBV10-3
CASSFHSLGGYTF TGTGCCAGCAGCTTCCACAGCCTGGGTGGCTACACCTTC - many TRBJ1-2 TRBV7-9
CASSVALTDTQYF TGTGCCAGCAGCGTAGCCCTCACAGATACGCAGTATTTT - many TRBJ2-3 TRBV9
CASSIPGMETQYF TGTGCCAGTAGTATTCCAGGGATGGAGACCCAGTACTTC - many TRBJ2-5 TRBV19
CASSSHGGNTGELFF TGTGCCAGCAGTTCTCACGGTGGGAATACCGGGGAGCTGTTTTTT - - TRBJ2-2 TRBV12-3/TRBV12-4
CASSYSSARTVASYEQYF TGTGCCAGCAGTTACTCATCCGCCAGGACAGTAGCGTCCTACGAGCAGTACTTC - - TRBJ2-7 TRBV2
CASSRVGNLYGYTF TGTGCCAGTTCCCGGGTAGGGAACCTCTATGGCTACACCTTC - many TRBJ1-2 TRBV7-9
CSARDRTGKETQYF TGCAGTGCTAGAGATAGAACGGGGAAAGAGACCCAGTACTTC - few TRBJ2-5 TRBV20-1
CASSQDSIIGNTIYF TGCGCCAGCAGCCAAGATAGCATAATTGGAAACACCATATATTTT - - TRBJ1-3 TRBV4-3
CASSFGAEDQPQHF TGTGCCAGCAGCTTTGGGGCAGAGGATCAGCCCCAGCATTTT - many TRBJ1-5 TRBV7-6
CASSTGTSRQETQYF TGTGCCAGCAGTACCGGGACTAGCCGCCAAGAGACCCAGTACTTC TRBD2 - TRBJ2-5 TRBV6-5
CAISDPRSGTEAFF TGTGCCATCAGTGATCCGAGATCGGGAACTGAAGCTTTCTTT - many TRBJ1-1 TRBV10-3
CASSEEKTGTQETQYF TGTGCCAGCAGTGAGGAGAAGACAGGGACCCAAGAGACCCAGTACTTC TRBD1 few TRBJ2-5 TRBV2
CASSYSGRTNYGYTF TGTGCCAGCAGTTACTCAGGCAGGACTAACTATGGCTACACCTTC - many TRBJ1-2 TRBV6-5
CASSFGINTEAFF TGTGCCAGCAGCTTTGGGATTAACACTGAAGCTTTCTTT - many TRBJ1-1 TRBV7-9